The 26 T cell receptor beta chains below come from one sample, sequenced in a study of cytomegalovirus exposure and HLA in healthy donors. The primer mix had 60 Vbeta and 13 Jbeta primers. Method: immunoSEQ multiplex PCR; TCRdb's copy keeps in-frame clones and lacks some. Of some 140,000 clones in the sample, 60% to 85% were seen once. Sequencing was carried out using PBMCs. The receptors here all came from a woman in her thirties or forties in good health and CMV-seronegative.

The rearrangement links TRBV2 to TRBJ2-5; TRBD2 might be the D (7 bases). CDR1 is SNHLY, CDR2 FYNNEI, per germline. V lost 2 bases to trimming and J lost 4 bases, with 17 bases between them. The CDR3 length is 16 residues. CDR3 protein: CASSESLGGAGETQYF. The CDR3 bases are TGTGCCAGCAGTGAAAGTTTGGGGGGGGCGGGAGAGACCCAGTACTTC.

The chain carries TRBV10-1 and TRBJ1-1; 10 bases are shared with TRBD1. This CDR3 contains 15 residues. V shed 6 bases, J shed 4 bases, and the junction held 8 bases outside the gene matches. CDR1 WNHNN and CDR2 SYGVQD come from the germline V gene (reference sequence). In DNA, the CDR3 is TGCGCCAGCAGCTATACCCGGACAGGGGGCACTGAAGCTTTCTTT. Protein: CASSYTRTGGTEAFF.

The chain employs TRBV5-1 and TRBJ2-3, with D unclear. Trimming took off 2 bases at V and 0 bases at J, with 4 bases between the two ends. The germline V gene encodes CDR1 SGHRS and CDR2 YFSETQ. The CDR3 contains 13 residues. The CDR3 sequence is CASSLQSTDTQYF. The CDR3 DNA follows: TGCGCCAGCAGCTTACAGAGCACAGATACGCAGTATTTT.

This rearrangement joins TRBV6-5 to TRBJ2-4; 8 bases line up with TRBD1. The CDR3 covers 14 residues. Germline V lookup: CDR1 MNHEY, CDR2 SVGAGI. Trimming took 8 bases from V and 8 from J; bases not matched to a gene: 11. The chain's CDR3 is CASGKTNRGYIQYF. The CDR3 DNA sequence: TGTGCCAGCGGAAAAACCAACAGGGGGTACATTCAGTACTTC.

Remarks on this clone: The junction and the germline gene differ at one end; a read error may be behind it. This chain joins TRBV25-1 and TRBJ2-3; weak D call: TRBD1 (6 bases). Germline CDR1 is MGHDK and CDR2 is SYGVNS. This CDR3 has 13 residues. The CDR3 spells CASSDAYGGPAFF. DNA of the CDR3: TGTGCCAGCAGTGATGCTTATGGGGGCCCAGCATTTTTT.

CDR3: CASSIGPGNNYGYTF. Here the CDR3 DNA reads TGTGCCAGTAGTATAGGGCCAGGGAACAACTATGGCTACACCTTC. This chain links TRBV19 with TRBJ1-2; a possible D gene is TRBD1 (5 bases). In germline, CDR1 is LNHDA, CDR2 SQIVND (reference sequence). This CDR3 comprises 15 residues. V was cut by 1 base and J by 2 bases, with 11 bases left in between.

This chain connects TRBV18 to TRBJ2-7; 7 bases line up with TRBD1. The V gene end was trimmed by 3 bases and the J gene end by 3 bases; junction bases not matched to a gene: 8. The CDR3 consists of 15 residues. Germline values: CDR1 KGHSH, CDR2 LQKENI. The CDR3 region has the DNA TGTGCCAGCTCACCTCCGGGACAGCTCTACTACGAGCAGTACTTC. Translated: CASSPPGQLYYEQYF. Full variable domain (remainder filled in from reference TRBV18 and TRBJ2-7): NAGVMQNPRHLVRRRGQEARLRCSPMKGHSHVYWYRQLPEEGLKFMVYLQKENIIDESGMPKERFSAEFPKEGPSILRIQQVVRGDSAAYFCASSPPGQLYYEQYFGPGTRLTVT.

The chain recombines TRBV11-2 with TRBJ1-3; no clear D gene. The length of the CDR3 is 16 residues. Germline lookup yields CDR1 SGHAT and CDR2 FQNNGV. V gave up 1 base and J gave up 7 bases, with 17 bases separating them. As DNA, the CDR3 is TGTGCCAGCAGCTTAGTCTCGGGAGCGAAATGGAACACCATATATTTT. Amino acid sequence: CASSLVSGAKWNTIYF. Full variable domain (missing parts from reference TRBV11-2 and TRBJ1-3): EAGVAQSPRYKIIEKRQSVAFWCNPISGHATLYWYQQILGQGPKLLIQFQNNGVVDDSQLPKDRFSAERLKGVDSTLKIQPAKLEDSAVYLCASSLVSGAKWNTIYFGEGSWLTVV.

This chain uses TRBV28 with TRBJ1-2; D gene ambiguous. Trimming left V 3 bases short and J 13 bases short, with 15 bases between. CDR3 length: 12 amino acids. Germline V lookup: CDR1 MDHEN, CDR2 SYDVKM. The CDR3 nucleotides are TGTGCCAGCAGTTTTATGATGGGAGGTGGCACCTTC. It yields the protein CASSFMMGGGTF.

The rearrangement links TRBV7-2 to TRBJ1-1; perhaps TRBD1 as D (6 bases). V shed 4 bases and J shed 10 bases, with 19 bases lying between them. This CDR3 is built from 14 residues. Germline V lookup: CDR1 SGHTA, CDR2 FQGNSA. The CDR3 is CASSSTFGGRRAFF. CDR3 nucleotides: TGTGCCAGCAGCTCCACGTTTGGGGGCAGACGAGCTTTCTTT.

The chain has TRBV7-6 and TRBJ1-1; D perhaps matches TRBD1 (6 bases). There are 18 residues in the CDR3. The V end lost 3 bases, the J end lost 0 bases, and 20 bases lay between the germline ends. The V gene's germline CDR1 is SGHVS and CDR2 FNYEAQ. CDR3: CASSLLGAGRGVNTEAFF. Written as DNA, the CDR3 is TGTGCCAGCAGCTTGTTGGGGGCAGGGAGAGGGGTGAACACTGAAGCTTTCTTT.

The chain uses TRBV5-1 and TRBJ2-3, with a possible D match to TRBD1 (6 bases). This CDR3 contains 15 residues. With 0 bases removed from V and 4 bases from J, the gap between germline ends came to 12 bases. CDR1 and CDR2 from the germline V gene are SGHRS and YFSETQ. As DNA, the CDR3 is TGCGCCAGCAGCTTGGGTACAGGGTGGGCAGATACGCAGTATTTT. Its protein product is CASSLGTGWADTQYF.

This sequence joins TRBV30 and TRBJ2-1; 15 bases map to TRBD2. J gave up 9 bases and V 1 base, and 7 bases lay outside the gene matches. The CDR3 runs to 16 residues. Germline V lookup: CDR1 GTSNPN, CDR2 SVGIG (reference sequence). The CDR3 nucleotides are TGTGCCTGGAGTGGTGGGACTAGCGGGGGGCACGGTGAGCAGTTCTTC. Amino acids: CAWSGGTSGGHGEQFF.

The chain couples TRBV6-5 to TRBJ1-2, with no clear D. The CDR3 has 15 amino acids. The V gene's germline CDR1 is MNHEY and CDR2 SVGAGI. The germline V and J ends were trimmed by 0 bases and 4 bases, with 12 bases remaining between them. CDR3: CASSYSPTLSYGYTF. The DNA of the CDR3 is TGTGCCAGCAGTTACTCCCCCACACTATCCTATGGCTACACCTTC.

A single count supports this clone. CDR3 amino acids: CASSTGSRYQPQHF. In nucleotides, the CDR3 is TGTGCCAGCAGTACAGGGAGTCGGTACCAGCCCCAGCATTTT. The V gene is TRBV6-5, the J gene TRBJ1-5, with D perhaps matching TRBD1 (6 bases). V was shortened by 5 bases and J by 7 bases, with 15 bases between the two germline ends. Germline CDR1 MNHEY, CDR2 SVGAGI. The CDR3 is 14 residues long.

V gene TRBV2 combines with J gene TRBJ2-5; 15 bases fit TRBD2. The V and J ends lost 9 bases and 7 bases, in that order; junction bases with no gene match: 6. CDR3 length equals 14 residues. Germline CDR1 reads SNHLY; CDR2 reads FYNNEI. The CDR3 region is CASGLAGGGGTQYF. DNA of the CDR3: TGTGCCAGTGGACTAGCGGGGGGGGGCGGGACCCAGTACTTC. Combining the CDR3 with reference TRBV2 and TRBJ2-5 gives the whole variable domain EPEVTQTPSHQVTQMGQEVILRCVPISNHLYFYWYRQILGQKVEFLVSFYNNEISEKSEIFDDQFSVERPDGSNFTLKIRSTKLEDSAMYFCASGLAGGGGTQYFGPGTRLLVL.

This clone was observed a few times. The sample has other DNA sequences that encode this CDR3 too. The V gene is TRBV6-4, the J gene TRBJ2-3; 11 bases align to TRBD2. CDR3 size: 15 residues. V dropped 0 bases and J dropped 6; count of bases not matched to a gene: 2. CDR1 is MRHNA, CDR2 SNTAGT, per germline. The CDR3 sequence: CASSDSSGGADTQYF. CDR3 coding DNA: TGTGCCAGCAGTGACTCTAGCGGGGGGGCCGATACGCAGTATTTT.

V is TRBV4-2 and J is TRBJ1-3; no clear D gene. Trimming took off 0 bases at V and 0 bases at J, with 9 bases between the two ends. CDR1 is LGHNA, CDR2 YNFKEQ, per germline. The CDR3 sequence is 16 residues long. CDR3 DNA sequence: TGTGCCAGCAGCCAAGATTGGGCAAACTCTGGAAACACCATATATTTT. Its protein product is CASSQDWANSGNTIYF.

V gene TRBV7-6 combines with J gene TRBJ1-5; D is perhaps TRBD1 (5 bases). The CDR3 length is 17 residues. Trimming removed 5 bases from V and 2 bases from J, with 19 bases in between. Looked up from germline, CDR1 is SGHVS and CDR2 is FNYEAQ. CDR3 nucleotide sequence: TGTGCCAGCAGCCGTGTGGGCGGGGGGAAGGGCAATCAGCCCCAGCATTTT. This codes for CASSRVGGGKGNQPQHF.

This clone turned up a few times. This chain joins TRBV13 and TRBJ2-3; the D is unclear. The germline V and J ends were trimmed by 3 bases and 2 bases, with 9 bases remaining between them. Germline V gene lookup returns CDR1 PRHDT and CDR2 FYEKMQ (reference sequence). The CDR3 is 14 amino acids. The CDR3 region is CASSLNGYTDTQYF. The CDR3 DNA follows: TGTGCCAGCAGCTTGAACGGGTACACAGATACGCAGTATTTT.

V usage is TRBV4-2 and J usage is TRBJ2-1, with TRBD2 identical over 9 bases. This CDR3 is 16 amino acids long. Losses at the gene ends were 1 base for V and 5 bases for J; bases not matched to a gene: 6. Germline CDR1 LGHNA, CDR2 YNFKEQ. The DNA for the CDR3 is TGTGCCAGCAGCCAAGGGGTAGCGGGAGTGGACAATGAGCAGTTCTTC. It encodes CASSQGVAGVDNEQFF.

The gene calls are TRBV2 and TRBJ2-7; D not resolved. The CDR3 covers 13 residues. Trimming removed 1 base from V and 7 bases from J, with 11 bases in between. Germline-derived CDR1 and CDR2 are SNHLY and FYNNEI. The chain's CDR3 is CASSEGSFEEQYF. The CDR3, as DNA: TGTGCCAGCAGTGAAGGGAGTTTCGAAGAGCAGTACTTC. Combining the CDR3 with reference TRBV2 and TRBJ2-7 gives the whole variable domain EPEVTQTPSHQVTQMGQEVILRCVPISNHLYFYWYRQILGQKVEFLVSFYNNEISEKSEIFDDQFSVERPDGSNFTLKIRSTKLEDSAMYFCASSEGSFEEQYFGPGTRLTVT.

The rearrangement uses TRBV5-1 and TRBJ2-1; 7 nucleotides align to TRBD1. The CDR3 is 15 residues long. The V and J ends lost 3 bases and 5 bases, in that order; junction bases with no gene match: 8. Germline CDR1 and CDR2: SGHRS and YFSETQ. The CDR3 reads CASSSQGDTDNEQFF. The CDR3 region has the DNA TGCGCCAGCAGCTCCCAGGGGGACACGGACAATGAGCAGTTCTTC.

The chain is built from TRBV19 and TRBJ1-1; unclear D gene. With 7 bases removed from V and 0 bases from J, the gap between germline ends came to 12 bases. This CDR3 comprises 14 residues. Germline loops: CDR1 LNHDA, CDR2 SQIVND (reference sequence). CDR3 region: CASTAPEMNTEAFF. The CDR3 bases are TGTGCCAGTACTGCGCCGGAGATGAACACTGAAGCTTTCTTT.

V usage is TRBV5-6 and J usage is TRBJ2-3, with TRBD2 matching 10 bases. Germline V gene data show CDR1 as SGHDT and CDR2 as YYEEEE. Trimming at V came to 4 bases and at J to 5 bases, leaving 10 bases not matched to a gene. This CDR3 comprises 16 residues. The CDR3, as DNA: TGTGCCAGCAGCCCTGAAGCGGGGGGGCCGGGAGATACGCAGTATTTT. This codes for CASSPEAGGPGDTQYF.

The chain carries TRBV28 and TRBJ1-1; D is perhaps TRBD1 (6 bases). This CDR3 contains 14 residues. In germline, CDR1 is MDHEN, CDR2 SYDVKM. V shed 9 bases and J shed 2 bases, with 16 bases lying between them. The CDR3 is CASKLGQLNTEAFF. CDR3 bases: TGTGCCAGTAAACTCGGACAGCTTAACACTGAAGCTTTCTTT. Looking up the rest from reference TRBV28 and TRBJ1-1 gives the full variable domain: DVKVTQSSRYLVKRTGEKVFLECVQDMDHENMFWYRQDPGLGLRLIYFSYDVKMKEKGDIPEGYSVSREKKERFSLILESASTNQTSMYLCASKLGQLNTEAFFGQGTRLTVV.